The clone carrying this TCR beta chain has a handful of counts. The antigen is undetermined. A junction boundary mismatches the germline segment, possibly from a read error. These data originate in a study of Graves' ophthalmopathy and Graves' hyperthyroidism. Findings of the study overall: Among expanded thyroid clonotypes above 0.001 frequency, most also occurred in blood.

The CDR3 is made up of 17 amino acids. The germline V gene has CDR1 ENHRY and CDR2 SYGVKD. Patients newly diagnosed with hyperthyroidism, under 2 months' duration, were aged 18 to 65, the study reports. Researchers turned away patients with other autoimmune diseases, uncontrolled infections, pregnancy or lactation. Investigators amplified TCR beta CDR3 regions from RNA transcripts. First-round RT-PCR with HTBI primers preceded a second-round multiplex PCR. Each CDR3 protein is one row after TCRdb ran MiXCR on the multiplex PCR reads. This table has 900,000 to 1,200,000 distinct CDR3 sequences, about 40% appearing once.

The clonotype comes from an adult man with Graves' hyperthyroidism. Sequencing input: peripheral blood or thyroid tissue (not recorded which). The chain combines TRBV10-3 with TRBJ2-7; TRBD1 is a possible D gene (5 bases). CDR3 nucleotide sequence: TGTGCCAGCAGTTTTTTCCCACCGACAGAAAGCTCCTACGAGCAGTACTTC. The encoded protein is CASSFFPPTESSYEQYF.